One sample yielded the 21 T cell receptor beta chains listed below, sequenced in a study of blood T cell repertoires in COVID-19. Using immunoSEQ multiplex PCR, the repertoire was profiled, and TCRdb retains in-frame clones only, with some absent. This table has fewer than 35,000 clones, 65% to 90% appearing once. Sequencing used peripheral blood. Receptor source: a man of 80 years or more with active or convalescent COVID-19.

The rearrangement links TRBV24-1 to TRBJ2-3; 12 positions agree with TRBD2. Germline loops: CDR1 KGHDR, CDR2 SFDVKD. This CDR3 comprises 15 residues. V shed 9 bases, J shed 4 bases, and the junction held 7 bases outside the gene matches. CDR3 loop: CATAGLAGGADTQYF. In DNA, the CDR3 is TGTGCCACCGCGGGACTAGCGGGCGGGGCAGATACGCAGTATTTT.

This clone was recorded once. This sequence joins TRBV5-3 and TRBJ2-3; 7 bases align to TRBD2. TRBV5-3 qualifies as an ORF whose function is uncertain. V trimming: 6 bases; J trimming: 2 bases; junction bases outside the gene matches: 15. This CDR3 is 17 amino acids long. The CDR3 bases are TGTGCCAGAACCGTTTCGTCAGCCGGGGGGTTCACAGATACGCAGTATTTT. This gives the protein CARTVSSAGGFTDTQYF.

The chain is built from TRBV6-5 and TRBJ2-2; TRBD1 agrees at 10 bases. Germline CDR1 and CDR2: MNHEY and SVGAGI. The CDR3 runs to 14 residues. V gave up 7 bases and J gave up 5 bases; unmatched junction bases: 4. The CDR3 DNA is TGTGCCAGCATACGGGACAGGGGTACCGGGGAGCTGTTTTTT. It specifies CASIRDRGTGELFF.

The chain has TRBV9 and TRBJ2-3, with 8 bases identical to TRBD2. There are 17 residues in the CDR3. The V gene's germline CDR1 is SGDLS and CDR2 YYNGEE. V lost 0 bases and J lost 1; bases outside the gene matches: 7. CDR3 loop: CASSVGTGGPGTDTQYF. Here the CDR3 DNA reads TGTGCCAGCAGCGTAGGGACGGGGGGGCCGGGCACAGATACGCAGTATTTT. Together with reference TRBV9 and TRBJ2-3, the CDR3 gives the full variable domain: DSGVTQTPKHLITATGQRVTLRCSPRSGDLSVYWYQQSLDQGLQFLIQYYNGEERAKGNILERFSAQQFPDLHSELNLSSLELGDSALYFCASSVGTGGPGTDTQYFGPGTRLTVL.

This clone was observed a single time. This rearrangement joins TRBV18 to TRBJ1-4; 7 nucleotides line up with TRBD1. Looked up from germline, CDR1 is KGHSH and CDR2 is LQKENI. This CDR3 spans 14 amino acids. J lost 5 bases, V lost 8 bases, and 8 bases had no gene match. CDR3 region: CASTPRGRNEKLFF. The CDR3 bases are TGTGCCAGCACCCCTAGGGGGCGGAATGAAAAACTGTTTTTT.

J is TRBJ2-7 and V is TRBV27; 7 bases line up with TRBD1. The CDR3 consists of 18 residues. The germline gives CDR1 MNHEY, CDR2 SMNVEV (reference sequence). Trimming took 1 base from V and 5 from J; bases not matched to a gene: 17. CDR3 region: CASSLYPDLGQVNHEQYF. In DNA, the CDR3 is TGTGCCAGCAGTTTATATCCCGACTTAGGACAGGTTAACCACGAGCAGTACTTC.

The chain joins TRBV3-1 (or the pseudogene TRBV3-2) to TRBJ2-1, with a tentative D call TRBD2 (5 bases). From germline, CDR1 is LGHDT and CDR2 YNNKEL (reference sequence). CDR3 length: 17 amino acids. The V end lost 0 bases, the J end lost 1 base, and 13 bases lay between the germline ends. Written as DNA, the CDR3 is TGTGCCAGCAGCCAAGATGGTCCTAGCCCGTCCTACAATGAGCAGTTCTTC. Translation gives CASSQDGPSPSYNEQFF.

V and J are TRBV11-3 and TRBJ2-2; TRBD2 matches at 7 bases. The ends lost 4 bases at V and 4 bases at J; junction bases unmatched: 3. The CDR3 sequence is 14 residues long. Per germline, CDR1 SGHNT and CDR2 YENEEA. The CDR3 loop is CASSWTRGTGELFF. The CDR3 coding sequence is TGTGCCAGCAGCTGGACTAGGGGCACCGGGGAGCTGTTTTTT.

This clone came up a few times. The CDR3 coding sequence is TGTGCCAGCAGTGCAAGTCTAGCGGGGGCCGACGAGCAGTACTTC. Its translation: CASSASLAGADEQYF. V usage is TRBV2 and J usage is TRBJ2-7, with 10 bases fitting TRBD2. V was clipped by 4 bases and J by 5 bases; unmatched bases: 8. CDR3 size: 15 residues. Looked up from germline, CDR1 is SNHLY and CDR2 is FYNNEI.

The rearrangement links TRBV28 to TRBJ2-3; D is uncertain. The V gene lost 6 bases and the J gene lost 0 bases, with 10 bases spanning the gap. CDR3 length: 14 amino acids. Germline V gene data show CDR1 as MDHEN and CDR2 as SYDVKM. CDR3 protein: CASSLLTSTDTQYF. CDR3 in DNA: TGTGCCAGCAGCCTTCTAACTAGCACAGATACGCAGTATTTT.

The J gene is TRBJ1-2, the V gene TRBV18, with 9 bases that match TRBD1. The V segment lost 3 bases and the J segment 4 bases; nucleotides outside the gene matches: 9. Germline CDR1 reads KGHSH; CDR2 reads LQKENI. The CDR3 loop spans 16 amino acids. CDR3 sequence reads: CASSPPQGTGSYGYTF. CDR3 in DNA: TGTGCCAGCTCACCTCCTCAAGGGACAGGGTCCTATGGCTACACCTTC.

The chain joins TRBV28 to TRBJ1-6; TRBD1 matches 8 bases. V shed 10 bases, J shed 7 bases, and the junction held 6 bases outside the gene matches. Germline lookup yields CDR1 MDHEN and CDR2 SYDVKM. This CDR3 is 13 amino acids long. The CDR3 loop reads CATKTGDNSPLHF. For the CDR3, the DNA is TGTGCCACCAAGACAGGGGACAATTCACCCCTCCACTTT. Filled out from reference TRBV28 and TRBJ1-6, the complete variable domain reads DVKVTQSSRYLVKRTGEKVFLECVQDMDHENMFWYRQDPGLGLRLIYFSYDVKMKEKGDIPEGYSVSREKKERFSLILESASTNQTSMYLCATKTGDNSPLHFGNGTRLTVT.

This chain links TRBV19 with TRBJ2-2; D is unresolved. The germline V gene encodes CDR1 LNHDA and CDR2 SQIVND (reference sequence). V was trimmed by 5 bases and J by 0 bases, leaving 10 bases between them. The CDR3 has 15 residues. In DNA, the CDR3 is TGTGCCAGTAGTTCCACTCCCGCGAACACCGGGGAGCTGTTTTTT. It is translated as CASSSTPANTGELFF. Filled out from reference TRBV19 and TRBJ2-2, the complete variable domain reads DGGITQSPKYLFRKEGQNVTLSCEQNLNHDAMYWYRQDPGQGLRLIYYSQIVNDFQKGDIAEGYSVSREKKESFPLTVTSAQKNPTAFYLCASSSTPANTGELFFGEGSRLTVL.

This sequence joins TRBV7-2 and TRBJ2-2, with a weak D call TRBD1 (5 bases). The CDR3 extends over 21 amino acids. The germline V gene encodes CDR1 SGHTA and CDR2 FQGNSA. V lost 0 bases, J lost 4 bases, and 27 bases lay in between. The CDR3 bases are TGTGCCAGCAGCTTAGCGCTTGTCAGGGTAGTTTCCCCGACGAGCACCGGGGAGCTGTTTTTT. This sequence encodes CASSLALVRVVSPTSTGELFF. Filled out from reference TRBV7-2 and TRBJ2-2, the complete variable domain reads GAGVSQSPSNKVTEKGKDVELRCDPISGHTALYWYRQSLGQGLEFLIYFQGNSAPDKSGLPSDRFSAERTGGSVSTLTIQRTQQEDSAVYLCASSLALVRVVSPTSTGELFFGEGSRLTVL.

This clone was counted only a few times. The CDR3 coding sequence is TGTGCCAGCAGAGGAGGGGAAGCGCGTGGCTACACCTTC. This gives the protein CASRGGEARGYTF. The chain couples TRBV2 to TRBJ1-2; D might be TRBD1 (5 bases). Germline V lookup: CDR1 SNHLY, CDR2 FYNNEI. The V end was cut by 6 bases, the J end by 7 bases, with 15 bases between. The CDR3 spans 13 residues.

The rearrangement links TRBV6-4 to TRBJ2-1; 12 bases line up with TRBD2. The CDR3 extends over 19 amino acids. In germline, CDR1 is MRHNA, CDR2 SNTAGT. After removal of 0 bases from V and 2 bases from J, the junction contained 8 bases not matched to a gene. DNA of the CDR3: TGTGCCAGCAGTGACTCTCCTAGCGGGAGGGCCTTTGCCTACAATGAGCAGTTCTTC. Translated: CASSDSPSGRAFAYNEQFF.

This clone was detected a few times. This rearrangement joins TRBV10-1 to TRBJ2-1, with D possibly matching TRBD2 (6 bases). Germline loops: CDR1 WNHNN, CDR2 SYGVQD (reference sequence). The V end lost 0 bases, the J end lost 2 bases, and 11 bases lay between the germline ends. The CDR3 spans 16 residues. Written as DNA, the CDR3 is TGCGCCAGCAGTGAGTCAAGGGCGGGGACCTACAATGAGCAGTTCTTC. Its translation: CASSESRAGTYNEQFF.

The rearrangement joins TRBV7-8 to TRBJ2-3; 11 bases are shared with TRBD2. J was trimmed by 2 bases and V by 8 bases; bases with no gene match: 3. The CDR3 is 14 amino acids. Germline CDR1 SGHVS, CDR2 FQNEAQ. CDR3 in amino acids: CASGLAGNTDTQYF. CDR3 sequence (DNA): TGTGCCAGCGGACTAGCGGGCAACACAGATACGCAGTATTTT.

The J gene is TRBJ2-5, the V gene TRBV10-2, with a weak D call TRBD2 (6 bases). The CDR3 length is 16 residues. V dropped 7 bases and J dropped 2 bases, with 20 bases sitting between them. In germline, CDR1 is WSHSY, CDR2 SAAADI. This CDR3 is CASNSIAGFPQETQYF. CDR3 nucleotides: TGCGCCAGCAATTCCATCGCGGGGTTCCCTCAAGAGACCCAGTACTTC.

This rearrangement joins TRBV5-3 to TRBJ2-7; 8 positions match TRBD2. TRBV5-3 is an ORF, and what it does is uncertain. After removal of 3 bases from V and 3 bases from J, the junction contained 11 bases not matched to a gene. The CDR3 is made up of 16 amino acids. CDR3 sequence (DNA): TGTGCCAGAAGCTATACCGTTAAGCGGGAGTGCTACGAGCAGTACTTC. Translating it yields CARSYTVKRECYEQYF.

The J gene is TRBJ2-6, the V gene TRBV27, with a tentative D call TRBD2 (6 bases). This CDR3 is built from 14 residues. Trimming took 6 bases from V and 3 from J, leaving 9 bases between them. The germline gives CDR1 MNHEY, CDR2 SMNVEV (reference sequence). For the CDR3, the DNA is TGTGCCAGCAGGCGGGGAGGTGGGGCCAACGTCCTGACTTTC. This gives the protein CASRRGGGANVLTF. The whole variable domain, filled in from reference TRBV27 and TRBJ2-6, reads EAQVTQNPRYLITVTGKKLTVTCSQNMNHEYMSWYRQDPGLGLRQIYYSMNVEVTDKGDVPEGYKVSRKEKRNFPLILESPSPNQTSLYFCASRRGGGANVLTFGAGSRLTVL.